This T cell receptor beta chain was sequenced in a study of vaccination effects on CD4 cells after COVID-19. Findings and limits, study-wide: Common cold coronaviruses were cross-recognized by only 1 of 255 vaccine-induced clones in healthy vaccinees.

Between days 9 and 11 of culture, CD4+ T cells were separated out. Of the BNT162b2 and mRNA-1273 vaccines, participants received two doses of one or the other. According to the study, vaccine recipients showed no prior SARS-CoV-2 infection and negative nucleocapsid antibodies. Only in-frame clones appear in the TCRdb table, and some are missing; sequencing was by immunoSEQ multiplex PCR. The sample lists around 66,000 clones; around 70% were seen once. This clone was counted only a few times. Its cognate antigen is unknown. The CDR3 is made up of 13 amino acids. Germline V gene lookup returns CDR1 SGHTA and CDR2 FQGTGA. V was shortened by 2 bases and J by 0 bases, with 4 bases between the two germline ends.

The chain is built from TRBV7-3 and TRBJ1-1, with D uncertain. This sequence was found in a human donor who received a COVID-19 vaccine. The sample consisted of CD4+ T cells from PBMCs cultured without peptide, taken after COVID-19 vaccination. This CDR3 is CASSLRMNTEAFF. For the CDR3, the DNA is TGTGCCAGCAGCTTACGTATGAACACTGAAGCTTTCTTT.